This T cell receptor (beta chain) was obtained from a study of tumor-infiltrating lymphocytes in oesophageal squamous cell carcinoma. Germline V gene sequence: CDR1 SGHAT, CDR2 FQNNGV. The CDR3 consists of 12 residues. Deletions cut 4 bases from V and 8 bases from J, with 11 bases between. A single record per CDR3 protein comes from TCRdb applying MiXCR to the PCR reads. The sample includes about 11,000 distinct CDR3 sequences, about 60% of them seen just once. This clonotype occurred once. V gene TRBV11-2 combines with J gene TRBJ1-1, with D unresolved. The sequence was collected from a male donor with esophageal squamous cell carcinoma. Sequenced sample: esophageal tumor tissue. The CDR3, as DNA: TGTGCCAGCAGCTCAGTCGGGGTGGAAGCTTTCTTT. It codes for CASSSVGVEAFF.